This TCR beta chain stems from a study of T cells after yellow fever vaccination. Findings of the study overall: Weaker overall, the secondary response nonetheless peaked faster (day 5 versus 15).

This clonotype appeared many times. Its specificity is unknown. TCRdb re-called the 5' RACE reads through MiXCR, storing one row per CDR3 protein. This table holds 600,000 to 750,000 distinct CDR3 sequences, 10% to 15% found once. Germline CDR1 and CDR2: LNHDA and SQIVND (reference sequence). Deletions cut 0 bases from V and 5 bases from J, with 7 bases between. This CDR3 is built from 14 residues. The source was PBMCs, collected on the day of the yellow fever booster vaccination. The chain links TRBV19 to TRBJ2-2; D is ambiguous. This sequence originates from a young man who received the YFV17D yellow fever vaccine. This chain's CDR3 is CASSIDLSTGELFF. The CDR3 bases are TGTGCCAGTAGTATAGATCTGTCGACCGGGGAGCTGTTTTTT.